The rows below give T cell receptor beta chains drawn from one sample of a study of beta chain features in type 1 diabetes. The repertoire was sequenced with immunoSEQ multiplex PCR; TCRdb's copy has only in-frame clones and lacks some. Found here are about 160,000 clones, around 7.9% of them singletons; the top ten hold roughly 0.5%. Sequencing was done on a sample of central memory CD4+ T cells from blood. These receptors came from a man in his late teens or twenties with type 1 diabetes. Both conserved end residues are part of each CDR3. D genes are given only for firm matches. Rows give clone size only sometimes, using once, few, many, or a class for an expanded clone.

size	V	D	J	length	CDR3	DNA
.	TRBV30	.	TRBJ1-5	13	CAWSFGGQQPQHF	TGTGCCTGGAGTTTCGGGGGGCAGCAGCCCCAGCATTTT
few	TRBV11-2	.	TRBJ2-5	12	CASSPAGETQYF	TGTGCCAGCAGCCCCGCGGGTGAGACCCAGTACTTC
few	TRBV5-1	.	TRBJ2-7	14	CASSLATAGYEQYF	TGCGCCAGCAGCTTGGCGACAGCGGGCTACGAGCAGTACTTC
few	TRBV7-9	.	TRBJ1-2	13	CASSPGQDYGYTF	TGTGCCAGCAGCCCGGGACAAGACTATGGCTACACCTTC
.	TRBV27	TRBD2	TRBJ2-7	16	CASSFTSGRGRIEQYF	TGTGCCAGCAGTTTCACTAGCGGGCGGGGCCGCATCGAGCAGTACTTC
.	TRBV9	.	TRBJ2-3	18	CASSERSRGQGRTDTQYF	TGTGCCAGCAGCGAGAGATCCCGGGGCCAGGGGCGCACAGATACGCAGTATTTT
few	TRBV19	TRBD2	TRBJ2-1	15	CASSGLAGDYNEQFF	TGTGCCAGTAGTGGGCTAGCGGGAGACTACAATGAGCAGTTCTTC
.	TRBV5-4	.	TRBJ2-5	16	CASSLDFGGVRETQYF	TGTGCCAGCAGCTTGGATTTTGGAGGGGTGCGAGAGACCCAGTACTTC
few	TRBV5-1	.	TRBJ2-7	15	CASSSVPRGTYEQYF	TGCGCCAGCAGCTCGGTGCCCCGGGGGACGTACGAGCAGTACTTC
few	TRBV4-2	TRBD2	TRBJ2-7	16	CASSQVSRAGEGEQYF	TGTGCCAGCAGCCAAGTATCTCGAGCGGGAGAGGGCGAGCAGTACTTC
few	TRBV7-9	.	TRBJ2-4	16	CASSQGGWASKNIQYF	TGTGCCAGCAGCCAAGGAGGGTGGGCCTCCAAAAACATTCAGTACTTC
.	TRBV7-9	.	TRBJ1-1	15	CASSLGTHLNTEAFF	TGTGCCAGCAGCTTAGGAACACATTTGAACACTGAAGCTTTCTTT
few	TRBV5-6	TRBD2	TRBJ2-3	15	CASSRTSGGSDTQYF	TGTGCCAGCAGCCGGACTAGCGGGGGGTCCGATACGCAGTATTTT
few	TRBV7-2	.	TRBJ2-3	14	CASGPPRGADTQYF	TGTGCCAGCGGCCCCCCGCGAGGTGCAGATACGCAGTATTTT
.	TRBV5-1	TRBD2	TRBJ2-1	14	CASSFGLAGDGQFF	TGCGCCAGCAGTTTCGGACTAGCGGGTGACGGGCAGTTCTTC
few	TRBV7-2	TRBD1	TRBJ2-7	14	CASSWDRGPYEQYF	TGTGCCAGCAGCTGGGACAGGGGGCCCTACGAGCAGTACTTC
.	TRBV2	TRBD1	TRBJ2-7	14	CASSEWDRAREQYF	TGTGCCAGCAGTGAATGGGACAGGGCGAGAGAGCAGTACTTC
.	TRBV5-5	.	TRBJ1-1	13	CASSEDSDTEAFF	TGTGCCAGCAGCGAGGACAGCGACACTGAAGCTTTCTTT
few	TRBV7-2	.	TRBJ1-2	15	CASSLGAQGLYGYTF	TGTGCCAGCAGCTTAGGAGCCCAGGGGCTCTATGGCTACACCTTC
few	TRBV19	.	TRBJ2-7	15	CASSISARSAYEQYF	TGTGCCAGTAGTATATCGGCCAGGTCGGCCTACGAGCAGTACTTC
.	TRBV18	TRBD1	TRBJ2-5	18	CASSPRQGAGSWEETQYF	TGTGCCAGCTCACCAAGACAGGGGGCCGGGTCCTGGGAAGAGACCCAGTACTTC
.	TRBV5-1	.	TRBJ2-7	14	CASSRSDSAGEQYF	TGCGCCAGCAGCCGTTCGGACAGCGCTGGCGAGCAGTACTTC
.	TRBV13	.	TRBJ2-7	14	CASTLSGAPYEQYF	TGTGCCAGCACACTTAGCGGTGCCCCCTACGAGCAGTACTTC
.	TRBV30	TRBD1	TRBJ1-1	14	CALDMDRASTEAFF	TGTGCCTTGGATATGGACAGGGCGAGCACTGAAGCTTTCTTT
few	TRBV7-2	TRBD2	TRBJ2-3	18	CASSPEASGGAATDTQYF	TGTGCCAGCAGCCCTGAGGCTAGCGGGGGGGCGGCGACAGATACGCAGTATTTT
few	TRBV29-1	TRBD1	TRBJ2-1	15	CSVEPGTGAYNEQFF	TGCAGCGTGGAACCCGGGACAGGGGCGTACAATGAGCAGTTCTTC
.	TRBV2	TRBD1	TRBJ1-2	15	CASSDWDRAVSGYTF	TGTGCCAGCAGTGATTGGGACAGGGCAGTAAGTGGCTACACCTTC
.	TRBV5-1	.	TRBJ2-1	14	CASSLLPGLNEQFF	TGCGCCAGCAGCTTACTTCCAGGGCTGAATGAGCAGTTCTTC
few	TRBV10-3	.	TRBJ2-7	12	CAIAGITYEQYF	TGTGCCATCGCAGGAATAACCTACGAGCAGTACTTC
once	TRBV5-4	.	TRBJ2-2	14	CASSPAASPGELFF	TGTGCCAGCAGCCCGGCGGCTAGTCCCGGGGAGCTGTTTTTT
many	TRBV29-1	TRBD1	TRBJ1-1	16	CSALGAGGDWLSEAFF	TGCAGCGCCTTAGGGGCAGGGGGAGATTGGCTCTCTGAAGCTTTCTTT
few	TRBV25-1	.	TRBJ1-5	15	CASSEGRAGNQPQHF	TGTGCCAGCAGTGAAGGCAGGGCTGGAAATCAGCCCCAGCATTTT
.	TRBV7-7	.	TRBJ2-1	14	CASSLGQGPNEQFF	TGTGCCAGCAGCTTAGGGCAGGGGCCGAATGAGCAGTTCTTC
few	TRBV27	TRBD2	TRBJ2-7	14	CASSLSGRLYEQYF	TGTGCCAGCAGTTTAAGCGGGAGACTCTACGAGCAGTACTTC
.	TRBV18	.	TRBJ1-2	13	CASRRDTNYGYTF	TGTGCCAGCCGACGGGACACGAACTATGGCTACACCTTC
few	TRBV5-1	.	TRBJ2-2	14	CASSPELVSGELFF	TGCGCCAGCAGCCCAGAACTAGTTTCCGGGGAGCTGTTTTTT
.	TRBV5-1	.	TRBJ2-1	15	CASSFLQASRDKQFF	TGCGCCAGCAGCTTCCTCCAGGCCTCCCGGGATAAGCAGTTCTTC